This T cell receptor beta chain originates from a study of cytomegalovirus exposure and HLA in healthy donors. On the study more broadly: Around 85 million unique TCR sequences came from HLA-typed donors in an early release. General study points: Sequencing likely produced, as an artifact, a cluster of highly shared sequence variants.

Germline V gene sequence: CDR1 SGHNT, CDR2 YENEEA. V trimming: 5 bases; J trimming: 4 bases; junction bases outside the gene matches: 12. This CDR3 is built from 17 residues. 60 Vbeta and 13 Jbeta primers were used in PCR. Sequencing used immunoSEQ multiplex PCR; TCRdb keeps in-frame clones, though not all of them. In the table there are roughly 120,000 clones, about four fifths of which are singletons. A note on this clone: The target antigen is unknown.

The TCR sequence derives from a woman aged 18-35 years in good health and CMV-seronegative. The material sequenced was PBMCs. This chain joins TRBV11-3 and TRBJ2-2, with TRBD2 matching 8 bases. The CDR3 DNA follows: TGTGCCAGCAGCCCGCGGGGCGGGGGGAAAAGCACCGGGGAGCTGTTTTTT. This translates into CASSPRGGGKSTGELFF.